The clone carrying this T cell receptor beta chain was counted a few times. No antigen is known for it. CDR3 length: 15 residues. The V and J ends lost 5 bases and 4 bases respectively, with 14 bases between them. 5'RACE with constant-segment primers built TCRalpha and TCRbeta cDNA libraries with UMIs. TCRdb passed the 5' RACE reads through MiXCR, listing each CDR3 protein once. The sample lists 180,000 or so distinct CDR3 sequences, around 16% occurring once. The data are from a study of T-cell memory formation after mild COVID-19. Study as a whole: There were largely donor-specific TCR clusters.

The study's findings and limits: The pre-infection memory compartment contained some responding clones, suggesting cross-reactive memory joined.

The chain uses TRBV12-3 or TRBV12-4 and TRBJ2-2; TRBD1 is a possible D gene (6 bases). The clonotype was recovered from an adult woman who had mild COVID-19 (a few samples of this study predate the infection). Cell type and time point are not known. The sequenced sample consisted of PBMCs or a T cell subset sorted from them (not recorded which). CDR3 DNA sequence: TGTGCCAGCAGTAACGGCCAGGGGTCCACCGGGGAGCTGTTTTTT. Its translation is CASSNGQGSTGELFF.